These T cell receptor beta chains were read from a single sample in a study of T cells in Graves' hyperthyroidism and ophthalmopathy. TCRdb recomputed calls from the multiplex PCR reads with MiXCR, one row per CDR3 protein. The sample includes about 760,000 distinct CDR3 sequences, around a third of them seen just once. The sequenced sample consisted of blood. The receptors were sampled from a woman between 35 and 50 years old with Graves' hyperthyroidism. Both conserved end residues are part of each CDR3. D genes are given only for firm matches. Where a row states a size, it is once, few, many or the class of an expanded clone; other rows omit it.

>TRBJ1-1|TRBV7-9|-|-
TGTGCCAACAGCCCACGACAGGAGTGGGACACTGAAGCTTTCTTT
CANSPRQEWDTEAFF
>TRBJ1-1|TRBV25-1|-|many
TGTGCCAGCAGTTCGGGGGGGCGGTACACTGAAGCTTTCTTT
CASSSGGRYTEAFF
>TRBJ2-7|TRBV20-1|TRBD2|-
TGCAGTGCTAAAGAGCGGGGGGCCCTGTACGAGCAGTACTTC
CSAKERGALYEQYF
>TRBJ2-3|TRBV29-1|TRBD1|-
TGCAGCGTTGCCGTTGTGACAGGGGGCAGCACAGATACGCAGTATTTT
CSVAVVTGGSTDTQYF
>TRBJ1-2|TRBV7-8|TRBD1|many
TGTGCCAGCAGCTTAGTGGCAGGGGGCTGGAGTGGCTACACCTTC
CASSLVAGGWSGYTF
>TRBJ1-1|TRBV7-8|-|few
TGTGCCAGCAGCCTATTCCCGGCGGATGAAGCTTTCTTT
CASSLFPADEAFF
>TRBJ2-7|TRBV2|-|few
TGTGCCAGCAGTTCCCAGCGTGGTACCAGCTCCTACGAGCAGTACTTC
CASSSQRGTSSYEQYF
>TRBJ1-1|TRBV19|TRBD1|-
TGTGCCAGTAGTATAAGACAGGGCCTGAGCACTGAAGCTTTCTTT
CASSIRQGLSTEAFF
>TRBJ1-2|TRBV10-3|TRBD1|many
TGTGCCATCAGTGAGTCAACAGGGACAGGGGTTGGCTACACCTTC
CAISESTGTGVGYTF
>TRBJ1-4|TRBV29-1|-|many
TGCAGCGTTGAAACAGGGCTAGGCAGTGAAAAACTGTTTTTT
CSVETGLGSEKLFF
>TRBJ1-1|TRBV10-2|-|-
TGCGCCAGCAGTACCTACAGGGTCACTGAAGCTTTCTTT
CASSTYRVTEAFF
>TRBJ1-5|TRBV2|TRBD1|-
TGTGCCAGCACCGGGACAGGACATGATCAGCCCCAGCATTTT
CASTGTGHDQPQHF
>TRBJ1-4|TRBV7-9|TRBD1|once
TGTGCCAGCAGCTCCGGACAGGGGTCTTTAGGAACTAATGAAAAACTGTTTTTT
CASSSGQGSLGTNEKLFF
>TRBJ2-7|TRBV7-7|TRBD1|-
TGTGCTAGCAGCCGGGACAGGGGGCTCGACAAGCAGTACTTC
CASSRDRGLDKQYF
>TRBJ1-5|TRBV24-1|-|many
TGTGCCACCAGTGATCTCGGGGATCAGCCCCAGCATTTT
CATSDLGDQPQHF
>TRBJ2-5|TRBV5-8|TRBD2|-
TGTGCCAGCAGCCCAAGACTAGCGGGAGAGACCCAGTACTTC
CASSPRLAGETQYF
>TRBJ2-3|TRBV7-8|-|-
TGTGCCAGCAGCTCCCGACTAGTGGCAGATACGCAGTATTTT
CASSSRLVADTQYF
>TRBJ2-5|TRBV9|-|many
TGTGCCAGCAGCGTAGCCGGGACATTGGAAAGCGAGACCCAGTACTTC
CASSVAGTLESETQYF